This TCR beta chain was identified during a study of T cell repertoires in cytomegalovirus infection. V lost 4 bases to trimming and J lost 0 bases, with 7 bases between them. The V gene's germline CDR1 is SEHNR and CDR2 FQNEAQ (reference sequence). The CDR3 consists of 14 residues. TCRdb redid the calling of the reads with MiXCR, one entry per CDR3 protein. The repertoire has some 900,000 distinct CDR3 sequences, approximately 32% of them found once; the top ten carry 9.5% to 15%. A few counts support this clonotype. What it binds is not known. This TCR was sampled from a human donor in good health (CMV status not recorded). Some clones in this sample may be carry-over from other donors' samples. The sequenced sample was cultured CD8+ T cells from PBMCs, obtained from culture after CMV antigen stimulation. The rearrangement links TRBV7-9 to TRBJ1-5; D unresolved. For the CDR3, the DNA is TGTGCCAGCAGCTACGACGCTAGCAATCAGCCCCAGCATTTT. It codes for CASSYDASNQPQHF.